This T cell receptor (beta chain) derives from a study of OX40 agonist ivuxolimab in advanced cancers. Study at large: Of mixed ages from about 20 to 90 and averaging approximately 60 years, the group was about 86% male.

Germline V gives CDR1 SQVTM, CDR2 ANQGSEA. There are 11 residues in the CDR3. With 4 bases removed from V and 6 bases from J, the gap between germline ends came to 9 bases. The data were produced by immunoSEQ multiplex PCR, yet TCRdb's version contains in-frame clones alone and is incomplete. Among more than 55,000 clones listed, about nine tenths were seen once. The V call is TRBV29-1, the J call TRBJ1-2; D is uncertain. Sample: CD4+ or CD8+ T cells sorted from blood, taken in a trial of the OX40 agonist ivuxolimab. The clonotype comes from an adult with an advanced solid tumor such as melanoma, head and neck, liver or kidney cancer. CDR3 in amino acids: CSVVGSDGYTF. CDR3 DNA sequence: TGCAGCGTTGTAGGGAGTGATGGCTACACCTTC.